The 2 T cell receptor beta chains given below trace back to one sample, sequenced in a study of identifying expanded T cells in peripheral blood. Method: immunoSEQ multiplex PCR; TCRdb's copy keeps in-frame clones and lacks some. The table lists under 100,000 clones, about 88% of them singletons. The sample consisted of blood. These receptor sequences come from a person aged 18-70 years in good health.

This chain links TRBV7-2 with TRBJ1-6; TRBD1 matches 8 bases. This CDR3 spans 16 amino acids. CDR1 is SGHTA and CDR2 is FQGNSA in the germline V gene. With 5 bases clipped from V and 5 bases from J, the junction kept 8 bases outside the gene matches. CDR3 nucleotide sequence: TGTGCCAGCAGCCCGAGACGGGGACAGGATAATTCACCCCTCCACTTT. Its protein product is CASSPRRGQDNSPLHF.

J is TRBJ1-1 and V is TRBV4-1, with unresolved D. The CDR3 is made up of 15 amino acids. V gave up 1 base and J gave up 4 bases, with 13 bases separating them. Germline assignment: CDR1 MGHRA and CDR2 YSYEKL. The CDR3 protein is CASSQVKRAGTEAFF. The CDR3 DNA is TGCGCCAGCAGCCAAGTGAAGAGGGCGGGCACTGAAGCTTTCTTT.